The 22 T cell receptor beta chains presented below share a single source sample, sequenced in a study of blood T cell repertoires in COVID-19. TCRdb's copy holds only in-frame clones and misses some; the assay was immunoSEQ multiplex PCR. The sample shows tens of thousands of clones, approximately 89% of them seen only once. Sequenced material: peripheral blood. These receptors all stem from a human donor with active COVID-19. The donor label of this sample is uncertain.

This chain uses TRBV27 with TRBJ2-3; perhaps TRBD1 as D (5 bases). The CDR3 consists of 14 residues. V gave up 4 bases and J gave up 4 bases, with 12 bases separating them. CDR1 is MNHEY and CDR2 is SMNVEV in the germline V gene (reference sequence). The CDR3 DNA is TGTGCCAGCAGTTCCGGGCCGACAGCAGATACGCAGTATTTT. It specifies CASSSGPTADTQYF.

The CDR3 DNA reads TGCGCCAGCAGCTCCGCCCTAGCGGGGGGAGGCACAGATACGCAGTATTTT. This encodes CASSSALAGGGTDTQYF. V and J are TRBV5-1 and TRBJ2-3; 11 nucleotides align to TRBD2. Looked up from germline, CDR1 is SGHRS and CDR2 is YFSETQ. V gave up 3 bases and J gave up 1 base; unmatched junction bases: 7. This CDR3 region has 17 residues. The entire variable domain, with the rest obtained from reference TRBV5-1 and TRBJ2-3, is as follows: KAGVTQTPRYLIKTRGQQVTLSCSPISGHRSVSWYQQTPGQGLQFLFEYFSETQRNKGNFPGRFSGRQFSNSRSEMNVSTLELGDSALYLCASSSALAGGGTDTQYFGPGTRLTVL.

The genes are TRBV11-3 and TRBJ2-7, with D possibly TRBD1 on 5 matching bases. The CDR3 has 13 amino acids. The V and J ends lost 6 bases and 3 bases respectively, with 12 bases between them. Germline V gives CDR1 SGHNT, CDR2 YENEEA. Here the CDR3 DNA reads TGTGCCAGCAGTCTGACAGAGAACTACGAGCAGTACTTC. It specifies CASSLTENYEQYF.

This clone is a singleton in its sample. The V gene is TRBV5-4, the J gene TRBJ2-1, with TRBD2 identical over 16 bases. Germline loops: CDR1 SGHNT, CDR2 YYREEE (reference sequence). CDR3 length equals 18 residues. Trimming at V came to 4 bases and at J to 0 bases, leaving 4 bases not matched to a gene. CDR3 sequence (DNA): TGTGCCAGCAGCCAAGGGACTAGCGGGGGGGCCTCCTACAATGAGCAGTTCTTC. Its translation is CASSQGTSGGASYNEQFF.

This clone has only one observation. The chain carries TRBV2 and TRBJ2-3; possible D gene TRBD1, 5 bases. This CDR3 has 14 residues. The V end was cut by 3 bases, the J end by 1 base, with 8 bases between. CDR1 SNHLY and CDR2 FYNNEI come from the germline V gene. Here the CDR3 reads CASSDWGGTDTQYF. The CDR3 DNA follows: TGTGCCAGCAGTGACTGGGGCGGCACAGATACGCAGTATTTT.

J is TRBJ1-5 and V is TRBV6-1; no definite D call. Trimming cost V 2 bases and J 1 base, with 9 bases left between them. The CDR3 contains 15 residues. Looked up from germline, CDR1 is MNHNS and CDR2 is SASEGT. CDR3 nucleotide sequence: TGTGCCAGCAGTGAAATTCTACGAAGCAATCAGCCCCAGCATTTT. Translated, it gives CASSEILRSNQPQHF.

The V call is TRBV6-2 or TRBV6-3, the J call TRBJ1-4; D is unclear. Germline lookup yields CDR1 MNHEY and CDR2 SVGEGT. CDR3 size: 14 residues. V was clipped by 4 bases and J by 7 bases, with 13 bases between them. Written as DNA, the CDR3 is TGTGCCAGCAGTTCAAATCCTGAGGGTGAAAAACTGTTTTTT. Protein product: CASSSNPEGEKLFF.

This clone has just a few counts. The gene calls are TRBV11-2 and TRBJ2-5, with D unresolved. The germline V gene encodes CDR1 SGHAT and CDR2 FQNNGV. Trimming removed 2 bases from V and 5 bases from J, with 6 bases in between. The length of the CDR3 is 12 residues. The CDR3 protein is CASSLIAETQYF. The CDR3 DNA reads as TGTGCCAGCAGCTTAATTGCGGAGACCCAGTACTTC.

V and J are TRBV2 and TRBJ2-3; TRBD2 aligns across 7 bases. V was clipped by 6 bases and J by 2 bases; unmatched bases: 5. Germline CDR1 reads SNHLY; CDR2 reads FYNNEI. This CDR3 region has 14 residues. The CDR3 sequence is CASRAAGNTDTQYF. CDR3 nucleotide sequence: TGTGCCAGCAGAGCAGCGGGGAACACAGATACGCAGTATTTT.

This clone was detected only once. The V gene is TRBV19, the J gene TRBJ1-2, with 9 positions matching TRBD1. The ends lost 5 bases at V and 7 bases at J; junction bases unmatched: 5. The germline CDR1 and CDR2 sequences are LNHDA and SQIVND (reference sequence). The CDR3 runs 13 residues. The CDR3 DNA sequence: TGTGCCAGTAGTCCCGGACAGGGGCCTGGCTACACCTTC. The encoded protein is CASSPGQGPGYTF.

CDR3 region: CASSSGAGIRNTGELFF. The CDR3 DNA is TGTGCCAGCAGCTCAGGCGCGGGAATAAGGAACACCGGGGAGCTGTTTTTT. The chain uses TRBV11-3 and TRBJ2-2, with a tentative D call TRBD2 (6 bases). CDR1 and CDR2 (germline): SGHNT, YENEEA. The germline V and J ends were trimmed by 4 bases and 1 base, with 16 bases remaining between them. CDR3 length equals 17 residues.

V and J are TRBV7-3 and TRBJ2-3; a weak D match, TRBD2 (6 bases). The V end lost 2 bases, the J end lost 1 base, and 10 bases lay between the germline ends. The CDR3 length is 15 residues. In germline, CDR1 is SGHTA, CDR2 FQGTGA. The CDR3 here is CASSLRSGGTDTQYF. As DNA, the CDR3 is TGTGCCAGCAGCTTACGGTCGGGGGGCACAGATACGCAGTATTTT.

The chain's CDR3 is CASSYSGGDTDTQYF. DNA for the CDR3: TGTGCCAGCAGCTACTCCGGGGGGGACACAGATACGCAGTATTTT. This chain joins TRBV7-8 and TRBJ2-3, with TRBD2 matching over 8 bases. The CDR3 contains 15 residues. The trim removed 4 bases at V and 2 bases at J, leaving 5 bases unmatched. Per the germline V gene, CDR1 is SGHVS and CDR2 is FQNEAQ.

This chain uses TRBV27 with TRBJ1-2; TRBD1 matches 7 bases. V lost 3 bases to trimming and J lost 4 bases; unmatched junction nucleotides: 8. This CDR3 comprises 15 residues. Germline CDR1 and CDR2: MNHEY and SMNVEV (reference sequence). The CDR3 coding sequence is TGTGCCAGCAGTTTGTCTCCGCAGGGGGGCTATGGCTACACCTTC. The encoded protein is CASSLSPQGGYGYTF.

This clone has a single count. This chain joins TRBV7-6 and TRBJ2-1; D might be TRBD1 (6 bases). The CDR3 is 15 residues long. V was cut by 5 bases and J by 1 base, with 12 bases left in between. Germline CDR1 is SGHVS and CDR2 is FNYEAQ. CDR3 residues: CASSPDRNSYNEQFF. The CDR3 nucleotides read TGTGCCAGCAGCCCCGACAGGAATTCCTACAATGAGCAGTTCTTC.

The genes are TRBV11-2 and TRBJ1-2; D possibly corresponds to TRBD1 (6 bases). The CDR3 is 14 residues long. V was pared by 7 bases and J by 3 bases, with 15 bases between. The V gene's germline CDR1 is SGHAT and CDR2 FQNNGV. The CDR3 is CASTQGWGYYGYTF. CDR3 nucleotides: TGTGCCAGCACCCAGGGGTGGGGATACTATGGCTACACCTTC.

The rearrangement joins TRBV5-4 to TRBJ1-1; 9 bases agree with TRBD1. The V gene's germline CDR1 is SGHNT and CDR2 YYREEE (reference sequence). The V gene end was trimmed by 4 bases and the J gene end by 4 bases; junction bases not matched to a gene: 8. CDR3 length: 15 amino acids. DNA for the CDR3: TGTGCCAGCAGCGGGACCCGACAGGGGGGCACTGAAGCTTTCTTT. This gives the protein CASSGTRQGGTEAFF.

The chain links TRBV18 to TRBJ1-3; 7 bases match TRBD1. The trim removed 4 bases at V and 2 bases at J, leaving 5 bases unmatched. The CDR3 length is 15 residues. Germline-derived CDR1 and CDR2 are KGHSH and LQKENI. The CDR3 DNA sequence: TGTGCCAGCTCACTCAGGGGACAGCCTGGAAACACCATATATTTT. Its translation: CASSLRGQPGNTIYF.

The CDR3 here is CASSLATGVDTQYF. In DNA, the CDR3 is TGCGCCAGCAGCTTGGCGACAGGGGTGGATACGCAGTATTTT. The chain uses TRBV5-1 and TRBJ2-3; 8 bases match TRBD1. The CDR3 is made up of 14 amino acids. CDR1 and CDR2 (germline): SGHRS, YFSETQ. The J segment lost 6 bases and the V segment lost 0 bases, leaving 3 bases of the junction unmatched.

The rearrangement joins TRBV18 to TRBJ2-7, with 8 nucleotides matching TRBD1. Germline lookup yields CDR1 KGHSH and CDR2 LQKENI. The CDR3 is made up of 15 amino acids. The junction had 7 bases not matched to a gene; V was cut back by 1 base and J by 5 bases. CDR3 amino acids: CASSPRGAGGNEQYF. CDR3 nucleotides: TGTGCCAGCTCACCACGGGGGGCAGGGGGCAACGAGCAGTACTTC.

V gene TRBV7-6 combines with J gene TRBJ2-2; D is unresolved. The ends were cut back, 8 bases at V and 4 bases at J, with 8 bases in the middle. This CDR3 contains 12 residues. Per germline, CDR1 SGHVS and CDR2 FNYEAQ. CDR3 residues: CASAPGTGELFF. The CDR3, as DNA: TGTGCCAGCGCCCCAGGCACCGGGGAGCTGTTTTTT.

The rearrangement joins TRBV9 to TRBJ2-3; 8 bases line up with TRBD2. CDR1 SGDLS and CDR2 YYNGEE come from the germline V gene. The junction had 7 bases not matched to a gene; V was cut back by 0 bases and J by 4 bases. The CDR3 contains 16 residues. The CDR3 DNA sequence: TGTGCCAGCAGCGTAGAAGGGCGGGGGGAGGCAGATACGCAGTATTTT. This gives the protein CASSVEGRGEADTQYF.